The source of this T cell receptor beta chain is a study of T cell clones after liver transplantation. Points from the study as a whole: Small, mixed patient groups and varying post-transplant times limit these conclusions. Migration into the graft, not deletion, may explain lost graft donor-reactive T cells.

Germline-derived CDR1 and CDR2 are SEHNR and FQNEAQ (reference sequence). V was pared by 5 bases and J by 2 bases, with 13 bases between. The CDR3 has 15 residues. Turning to this clone: Its specificity is unknown.

This table comes from immunoSEQ multiplex PCR, and its TCRdb copy is limited to in-frame clones, with some not included. The table lists 95,000 to 130,000 clones, less than 95% of them singletons. The source of this sequence is a human patient who received a liver transplant. T cells may partly derive from the graft donor. The V gene is TRBV7-9, the J gene TRBJ2-1, with D perhaps matching TRBD2 (6 bases). The specimen was CD4+ T cells from blood, collected 12 months after liver transplant. CDR3 DNA sequence: TGTGCCAGCAGCCCTCGCGGGGCCACCTACAATGAGCAGTTCTTC. It translates to CASSPRGATYNEQFF.